What follows are 14 T cell receptor beta chains derived from one specimen sequenced in a study of technical replicates of blood from a handful of donors. Profiled with immunoSEQ multiplex PCR; TCRdb holds only in-frame clones, not every one. The repertoire holds 72,000 or so clones, with about 92% as singletons. Sequencing used T cells isolated from PBMCs. The receptors were sampled from a human donor in good health.

The V and J genes are TRBV30 and TRBJ2-3; unclear D gene. Germline assignment: CDR1 GTSNPN and CDR2 SVGIG (reference sequence). The CDR3 is 12 residues long. The CDR3 DNA sequence: TGTGCGCAAACTCCGGCAGGAGATACGCAGTATTTT. Translated: CAQTPAGDTQYF.

This chain links TRBV27 with TRBJ1-2, with D possibly TRBD1 on 6 matching bases. In germline, CDR1 is MNHEY, CDR2 SMNVEV (reference sequence). This CDR3 is built from 14 residues. Between the trimmed V and J ends, which lost 0 bases and 7 bases, there was a span of 12 bases. CDR3 sequence: CASSLSIRGLGYTF. CDR3 sequence (DNA): TGTGCCAGCAGTTTATCGATCAGGGGTCTTGGCTACACCTTC.

This clone was counted once. This chain uses TRBV5-6 with TRBJ2-3; 8 bases align to TRBD1. Per germline, CDR1 SGHDT and CDR2 YYEEEE. The CDR3 length is 16 residues. V was clipped by 3 bases and J by 2 bases; unmatched bases: 8. In nucleotides, the CDR3 is TGTGCCAGCAGCTATTCCGGGACAGGCCTCACAGATACGCAGTATTTT. This gives the protein CASSYSGTGLTDTQYF.

The genes are TRBV25-1 and TRBJ2-2, with 7 bases fitting TRBD1. Germline CDR1 reads MGHDK; CDR2 reads SYGVNS. This CDR3 has 14 residues. The junction had 4 bases not matched to a gene; V was cut back by 7 bases and J by 2 bases. The CDR3 nucleotides are TGTGCCAGCATGACAGGGCTAAACACCGGGGAGCTGTTTTTT. It yields the protein CASMTGLNTGELFF.

This chain joins TRBV11-2 and TRBJ2-1, with D maybe TRBD1 (6 bases). From germline, CDR1 is SGHAT and CDR2 FQNNGV. Between the trimmed V and J ends, which lost 4 bases and 10 bases, there was a span of 23 bases. The CDR3 has 16 amino acids. CDR3 in DNA: TGTGCCAGCAGCTCCGTTGGGGGCGGACCCCTGACGGAGCAGTTCTTC. It is translated as CASSSVGGGPLTEQFF.

This rearrangement joins TRBV4-3 to TRBJ2-7, with TRBD1 matching 7 bases. Germline CDR1 and CDR2: LGHNA and YSLEER. The CDR3 consists of 15 residues. The V segment lost 0 bases and the J segment 5 bases; nucleotides outside the gene matches: 7. This CDR3 is CASSQDHVGGDEQYF. CDR3 coding DNA: TGCGCCAGCAGCCAAGATCACGTAGGGGGCGACGAGCAGTACTTC.

The gene calls are TRBV11-3 and TRBJ2-7, with D possibly being TRBD2 (5 bases). This CDR3 is built from 12 residues. Trimming took off 2 bases at V and 9 bases at J, with 11 bases between the two ends. Germline V CDR1 and CDR2: SGHNT, YENEEA. The CDR3 reads CASSLSDLLQYF. CDR3 DNA: TGTGCCAGCAGCTTATCGGACTTGCTGCAGTACTTC.

The chain couples TRBV2 to TRBJ2-2, with 7 bases that match TRBD1. Per the germline V gene, CDR1 is SNHLY and CDR2 is FYNNEI. The CDR3 sequence is 14 residues long. Trimming at V came to 10 bases and at J to 0 bases, leaving 5 bases not matched to a gene. The CDR3 DNA is TGTGCCACAAAGGGACAGCCGAACACCGGGGAGCTGTTTTTT. Its protein is CATKGQPNTGELFF.

The chain uses TRBV19 and TRBJ2-7; 7 nucleotides agree with TRBD2. The CDR3 extends over 14 amino acids. The germline CDR1 and CDR2 sequences are LNHDA and SQIVND (reference sequence). Trimming took 8 bases from V and 4 from J; bases not matched to a gene: 11. The CDR3 DNA follows: TGTGCCAGTGGCTTTGGCGGGAGTGTGTACGAGCAGTACTTC. Protein sequence: CASGFGGSVYEQYF.

The V and J genes are TRBV6-6 and TRBJ2-5; 7 bases fit TRBD1. The CDR3 is made up of 15 amino acids. Germline values: CDR1 MNHNY, CDR2 SVGAGI (reference sequence). Trimming cost V 0 bases and J 3 bases; bases outside gene matches: 4. The CDR3 protein is CASSYSLGGEETQYF. The CDR3 DNA reads as TGTGCCAGCAGTTACTCGTTAGGGGGCGAAGAGACCCAGTACTTC.

The rearrangement links TRBV30 to TRBJ2-6; the match to TRBD1 covers 9 bases. J lost 3 bases, V lost 2 bases, and 5 bases had no gene match. Germline V gene lookup returns CDR1 GTSNPN and CDR2 SVGIG (reference sequence). The CDR3 is 16 amino acids. Written as DNA, the CDR3 is TGTGCCTGGAGTATCACAGGGGGCTTTGGGGCCAACGTCCTGACTTTC. Protein product: CAWSITGGFGANVLTF.

The sample holds a few counts of this clone. J is TRBJ2-7 and V is TRBV28, with D possibly matching TRBD1 (7 bases). CDR3 size: 17 residues. Germline V CDR1 and CDR2: MDHEN, SYDVKM. Trimming removed 5 bases at V and 4 bases at J, with 24 bases between. The CDR3 nucleotides are TGTGCCAGCAGTCCGAACACCAACAGGGGAGGTAGATACGAGCAGTACTTC. As protein: CASSPNTNRGGRYEQYF. Combining the CDR3 with reference TRBV28 and TRBJ2-7 gives the whole variable domain DVKVTQSSRYLVKRTGEKVFLECVQDMDHENMFWYRQDPGLGLRLIYFSYDVKMKEKGDIPEGYSVSREKKERFSLILESASTNQTSMYLCASSPNTNRGGRYEQYFGPGTRLTVT.

The V and J genes are TRBV18 and TRBJ2-7; maybe TRBD1 (6 bases). The CDR3 contains 14 residues. V was shortened by 3 bases and J by 1 base, with 10 bases between the two germline ends. CDR1 KGHSH and CDR2 LQKENI come from the germline V gene. This CDR3 is CASSPEGDSYEQYF. As DNA, the CDR3 is TGTGCCAGCTCACCCGAGGGGGATTCCTACGAGCAGTACTTC.

The rearrangement links TRBV6-5 to TRBJ2-5, with TRBD1 identical over 8 bases. This CDR3 spans 16 amino acids. Germline V gene sequence: CDR1 MNHEY, CDR2 SVGAGI. The ends lost 2 bases at V and 3 bases at J; junction bases unmatched: 8. The CDR3 here is CASSYVRQGTKETQYF. DNA of the CDR3: TGTGCCAGCAGTTACGTCCGACAGGGGACAAAAGAGACCCAGTACTTC.